This passage covers 19 T cell receptor beta chains from one sample sequenced in a study of sequential checkpoint blockade in melanoma. Clones were sequenced by immunoSEQ multiplex PCR, and TCRdb holds only the in-frame ones, with some missing. The table records about 1,700 clones, roughly a quarter of them present only once. The treatment: randomized to nivolumab then ipilimumab (arm A) or the reverse (arm B). The sample in question was tumor tissue (inferred from file names), obtained from a patient given nivolumab and ipilimumab in sequence. These receptors were obtained from a human donor with melanoma.

This clone was observed a handful of times. The rearrangement links TRBV9 to TRBJ1-6; D gene uncertain. Germline lookup yields CDR1 SGDLS and CDR2 YYNGEE. V dropped 0 bases and J dropped 5 bases, with 6 bases sitting between them. This CDR3 is 14 amino acids long. The CDR3 DNA reads as TGTGCCAGCAGCGTAGGACTAGATAATTCACCCCTCCACTTT. Translated: CASSVGLDNSPLHF.

The chain combines TRBV18 with TRBJ1-1, with D perhaps TRBD1 (6 bases). Germline V lookup: CDR1 KGHSH, CDR2 LQKENI. The CDR3 consists of 13 residues. With 8 bases removed from V and 0 bases from J, the gap between germline ends came to 10 bases. CDR3 nucleotide sequence: TGTGCCAGCCGGGGGGCGGTGAACACTGAAGCTTTCTTT. It translates to CASRGAVNTEAFF.

This clone has a handful of counts. The rearrangement joins TRBV19 to TRBJ1-1, with D perhaps TRBD1 (6 bases). Trimming shortened V by 8 bases and J by 1 base, and 14 bases separated the two germline ends. From germline, CDR1 is LNHDA and CDR2 SQIVND (reference sequence). This CDR3 has 14 residues. The CDR3 here is CASSPDRWNTEAFF. For the CDR3, the DNA is TGTGCCAGTTCTCCCGACAGGTGGAACACTGAAGCTTTCTTT.

The CDR3 reads CASSKTGASTDTQYF. The CDR3 region has the DNA TGTGCCAGCAGCAAGACAGGGGCTAGCACAGATACGCAGTATTTT. The chain links TRBV11-3 to TRBJ2-3, with 8 bases matching TRBD1. Trimming removed 5 bases from V and 0 bases from J; junction bases left unmatched: 4. Germline lookup yields CDR1 SGHNT and CDR2 YENEEA. The CDR3 has 15 amino acids.

This clone occurred a few times. This chain links TRBV11-3 with TRBJ2-1; D gene unclear. V was clipped by 3 bases and J by 5 bases, with 14 bases between them. There are 15 residues in the CDR3. CDR1 is SGHNT, CDR2 YENEEA, per germline. The CDR3 here is CASSFTQPQDNEQFF. The CDR3 nucleotides are TGTGCCAGCAGCTTCACACAACCCCAGGACAATGAGCAGTTCTTC.

This clone was counted a few times. The gene calls are TRBV19 and TRBJ1-4; D possibly corresponds to TRBD1 (6 bases). Trimming cost V 4 bases and J 6 bases, with 21 bases left between them. Germline loops: CDR1 LNHDA, CDR2 SQIVND (reference sequence). This CDR3 comprises 17 residues. CDR3 coding DNA: TGTGCCAGTAGTACCACTATTACAGGGTGGTTGGATGAAAAACTGTTTTTT. Amino acid sequence: CASSTTITGWLDEKLFF.

The table lists this clone with a few counts. This chain connects TRBV11-3 to TRBJ2-7; 7 bases agree with TRBD1. CDR1 is SGHNT, CDR2 YENEEA, per germline. This CDR3 has 16 amino acids. Trimming removed 3 bases from V and 5 bases from J; junction bases left unmatched: 13. The CDR3 DNA reads as TGTGCCAGCAGCTTTTATAGGGGGCCCATGTTGGACGAGCAGTACTTC. Translated, it gives CASSFYRGPMLDEQYF.

The chain employs TRBV11-3 and TRBJ1-6; TRBD1 is a possible D gene (5 bases). V dropped 5 bases and J dropped 8 bases, with 13 bases sitting between them. Germline loops: CDR1 SGHNT, CDR2 YENEEA. The CDR3 has 14 amino acids. The CDR3 is CASSALWGDSPLHF. CDR3 DNA sequence: TGTGCCAGCAGCGCCCTGTGGGGGGATTCACCCCTCCACTTT.

The sample holds a few counts of this clone. This chain uses TRBV6-8 with TRBJ2-4; 7 nucleotides align to TRBD1. The V gene's germline CDR1 is MNHGY and CDR2 SAAAGT. This CDR3 is 17 amino acids long. V lost 10 bases and J lost 0; bases outside the gene matches: 15. Here the CDR3 reads CAIREPHRGVAKNIQYF. Here the CDR3 DNA reads TGTGCCATCAGAGAACCCCACAGGGGCGTAGCCAAAAACATTCAGTACTTC.

The gene calls are TRBV30 and TRBJ1-3; D uncertain. Germline V gene data show CDR1 as GTSNPN and CDR2 as SVGIG (reference sequence). The CDR3 totals 16 residues. Trimming pared 3 bases from V and 1 base from J, leaving 16 bases between. CDR3: CAWRSIWGRSGNTIYF. The CDR3 nucleotides read TGTGCCTGGAGGAGCATATGGGGAAGATCTGGAAACACCATATATTTT.

This clone was recorded a few times. The V call is TRBV28, the J call TRBJ1-6; possible D gene TRBD1, 5 bases. V was clipped by 8 bases and J by 7 bases, with 24 bases between them. The CDR3 totals 17 residues. Per the germline V gene, CDR1 is MDHEN and CDR2 is SYDVKM. Here the CDR3 DNA reads TGTGCCAGCGCCCCGTTAGGGGCCGGGGGGTGGAATTCACCCCTCCACTTT. Residues: CASAPLGAGGWNSPLHF.

The genes are TRBV2 and TRBJ2-1; no clear D gene. The CDR3 loop spans 13 amino acids. In germline, CDR1 is SNHLY, CDR2 FYNNEI. V lost 6 bases and J 6 bases, leaving 12 bases between the germline ends. The CDR3 spells CASSVVGINEQFF. CDR3 nucleotide sequence: TGTGCCAGCAGCGTAGTGGGTATCAATGAGCAGTTCTTC.

This clone was counted a few times. This sequence joins TRBV9 and TRBJ1-1, with 8 positions matching TRBD1. After removal of 5 bases from V and 1 base from J, the junction contained 7 bases not matched to a gene. CDR3 length equals 15 residues. CDR1 and CDR2 (germline): SGDLS, YYNGEE. CDR3 amino acids: CASRNSGQGNTEAFF. In nucleotides, the CDR3 is TGTGCCAGCAGGAACAGTGGACAGGGGAACACTGAAGCTTTCTTT.

By sample share, this clone is medium-sized. V gene TRBV5-1 combines with J gene TRBJ1-5; 11 bases match TRBD1. The CDR3 spans 16 residues. Looked up from germline, CDR1 is SGHRS and CDR2 is YFSETQ. The junction had 9 bases not matched to a gene; V was cut back by 4 bases and J by 6 bases. The DNA for the CDR3 is TGCGCCAGCAGCCAGACCTGGGACAGGGGGGGTCAGCCCCAGCATTTT. Protein sequence: CASSQTWDRGGQPQHF.

This chain connects TRBV9 to TRBJ1-2; 7 bases agree with TRBD1. V shed 4 bases and J 3 bases; nucleotides not matched to a gene: 9. CDR1 and CDR2 (germline): SGDLS, YYNGEE. The CDR3 spans 15 residues. In DNA, the CDR3 is TGTGCCAGCAGCTCAGCGAGGGGGCGCGACTATGGCTACACCTTC. As protein: CASSSARGRDYGYTF.

V is TRBV19 and J is TRBJ2-5, with TRBD2 matching over 8 bases. Germline V gene lookup returns CDR1 LNHDA and CDR2 SQIVND (reference sequence). The CDR3 length is 13 residues. The J segment lost 4 bases and the V segment lost 6 bases, leaving 4 bases of the junction unmatched. This CDR3 is CASRTSGRETQYF. DNA for the CDR3: TGTGCCAGTAGAACTAGCGGCCGAGAGACCCAGTACTTC.

V gene TRBV9 combines with J gene TRBJ2-7; the D gene is possibly TRBD2 (6 bases). The CDR3 runs to 14 residues. CDR1 and CDR2 (germline): SGDLS, YYNGEE. The ends were cut back, 0 bases at V and 6 bases at J, with 13 bases in the middle. CDR3 region: CASSVGLEGLEQYF. The CDR3 DNA reads TGTGCCAGCAGCGTAGGACTAGAAGGGCTCGAGCAGTACTTC. The whole variable domain, filled in from reference TRBV9 and TRBJ2-7, reads DSGVTQTPKHLITATGQRVTLRCSPRSGDLSVYWYQQSLDQGLQFLIQYYNGEERAKGNILERFSAQQFPDLHSELNLSSLELGDSALYFCASSVGLEGLEQYFGPGTRLTVT.

By sample fraction, this clone is medium-sized (0.01 to 0.1%). The chain couples TRBV9 to TRBJ2-7, with a weak D call TRBD2 (6 bases). Trimming pared 2 bases from V and 0 bases from J, leaving 12 bases between. This CDR3 region has 15 residues. Germline V gives CDR1 SGDLS, CDR2 YYNGEE. The CDR3 region has the DNA TGTGCCAGCAGCGTGTCCGGGGGATACTCCTACGAGCAGTACTTC. Translation gives CASSVSGGYSYEQYF.

The chain links TRBV11-3 to TRBJ1-1, with unresolved D. Trimming pared 0 bases from V and 4 bases from J, leaving 9 bases between. Germline-derived CDR1 and CDR2 are SGHNT and YENEEA. This CDR3 has 14 residues. CDR3 bases: TGTGCCAGCAGCTTAGAATATGGTGGCACTGAAGCTTTCTTT. It yields the protein CASSLEYGGTEAFF.